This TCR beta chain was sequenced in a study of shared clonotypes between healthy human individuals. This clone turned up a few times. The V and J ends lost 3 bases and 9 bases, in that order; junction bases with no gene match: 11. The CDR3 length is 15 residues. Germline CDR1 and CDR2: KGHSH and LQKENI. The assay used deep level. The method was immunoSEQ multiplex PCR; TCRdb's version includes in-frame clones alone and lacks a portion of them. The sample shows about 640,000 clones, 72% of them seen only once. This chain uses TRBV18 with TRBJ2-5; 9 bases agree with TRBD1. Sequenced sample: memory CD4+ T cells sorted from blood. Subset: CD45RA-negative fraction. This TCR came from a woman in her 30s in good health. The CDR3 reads CASSPEDRGIIAQYF. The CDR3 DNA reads TGTGCCAGCTCACCGGAGGACAGGGGAATAATAGCCCAGTACTTC.